Detailed here is one T cell receptor beta chain. It lacks a known antigen. The input lacks base qualities; no much larger clone sits a single base away. This specimen belongs to a study of control samples from healthy donors and cancer patients (dated by TCRdb to 2018 to 2021). Preparation of the library involved the immunoSEQ multiplex PCR assay. TCRdb mirrors the immuneACCESS table, restricted to in-frame sequences. Some clones are absent from its copies; in checked studies, under half trace to an unresolved V gene, and the reason for the others is unknown. The sample contains more than 110,000 clones, around 85% of them found a single time. Of the sample, roughly 9% is held by the ten largest clones. Material for sequencing was blood. This TCR was sampled from a woman aged 30 to 39 in good health.

CDR3 sequence: CASSRIALRTDTQYF. In nucleotides, the sequence is TGTGCCAGCAGTAGGATCGCTCTCCGCACAGATACGCAGTATTTT. This receptor chain uses TRBV6-2 or TRBV6-3 and TRBJ2-3; the D segment cannot be called with confidence. V is clipped by 5 bases and J by 1 base, and the sequence between their germline boundaries is 13 bases long. CDR1 and CDR2, per the germline V gene, are MNHEY and SVGEGT. Taken from cysteine to phenylalanine, the CDR3 has 15 residues. Only CDR3 DNA remains: 45 bases, in frame from the first base.